The entry below describes one T cell receptor beta chain. Its cognate antigen is unknown. The sample originates from a study of shared clonotypes between healthy human individuals. Study-wide points: Across subsets, estimated richness was generally greater for naive than for memory populations.

How the authors handled the data: ImmunoSEQ supplied junction-only sequences lacking quality scores, so filtering was different. Measured with immunoSEQ multiplex PCR; TCRdb has only the in-frame clones, and not every one. For V, J and clone size, that table is used; D and trimming come from the DNA. The sample lists about 2.2 million clones; roughly 95% were seen once. The CDR3 contains 14 residues. V shed 4 bases and J shed 5 bases, with 14 bases lying between them. CDR1 MDHEN and CDR2 SYDVKM come from the germline V gene. CD8 cells regarded as naive lacked CD45RO, were positively chosen for CCR7, and omitted terminally differentiated effector memory CD45RA+ cells. The study enrolled healthy HIV-negative adults without recent acute infections or vaccinations as donors.

The gene calls are TRBV28 and TRBJ2-5, with unresolved D. What was sequenced was naive CD8+ T cells from PBMCs. The receptor comes from a man younger than 35 in good health. Some clones in this sample may be carry-over from other donors' samples. CDR3 residues: CASSSVAPTETQYF. The CDR3 DNA sequence: TGTGCCAGCAGTTCCGTCGCTCCTACGGAGACCCAGTACTTC.